The 2 T cell receptor beta chains below come from one sample, sequenced in a study of shared clonotypes between healthy human individuals. Method: immunoSEQ multiplex PCR; TCRdb's copy keeps in-frame clones and lacks some. The repertoire holds around 940,000 clones, with about three quarters as singletons. Material for sequencing was memory CD4+ T cells sorted from blood. The subset here: CD45RA-negative fraction. The receptors originated from a man aged 18-30 years in good health.

The chain employs TRBV5-1 and TRBJ2-2, with D perhaps matching TRBD2 (5 bases). The CDR3 contains 14 residues. Between the trimmed V and J ends, which lost 2 bases and 4 bases, there was a span of 9 bases. Germline loops: CDR1 SGHRS, CDR2 YFSETQ. The CDR3 here is CASSFRGSTGELFF. The CDR3, as DNA: TGCGCCAGCAGCTTTCGGGGAAGCACCGGGGAGCTGTTTTTT. The whole variable domain, remainder taken from reference TRBV5-1 and TRBJ2-2, is KAGVTQTPRYLIKTRGQQVTLSCSPISGHRSVSWYQQTPGQGLQFLFEYFSETQRNKGNFPGRFSGRQFSNSRSEMNVSTLELGDSALYLCASSFRGSTGELFFGEGSRLTVL.

The chain recombines TRBV6-5 with TRBJ1-6; D not resolved. This CDR3 spans 13 amino acids. Germline CDR1 MNHEY, CDR2 SVGAGI. The ends were cut back, 6 bases at V and 4 bases at J, with 7 bases in the middle. CDR3 sequence reads: CASRTAYNSPLHF. CDR3 DNA: TGTGCCAGCAGAACAGCTTATAATTCACCCCTCCACTTT.